This TCR beta chain was sequenced for a study of T cell clusters in autoimmune cytopenias. The CDR3 has 11 amino acids. CDR1 is LNHDA and CDR2 is SQIVND in the germline V gene (reference sequence). TRB amplification used approximately 250 ng of peripheral blood genomic DNA. TRB was amplified by touch-down multiplex PCR, primer pools A and B combined. Using the multiplex PCR reads, TCRdb records one entry per CDR3 protein without DNA. The sample includes 14,000 to 15,000 distinct CDR3 sequences. The same data also contributed to another study, on T cell repertoires in aging, cancer and after chemotherapy.

Specimen: peripheral blood. The V gene is TRBV19, the J gene TRBJ2-5. This TCR derives from a human donor in good health. The CDR3 protein is CASSIGGTQYF. Looking up the rest from reference TRBV19 and TRBJ2-5 gives the full variable domain: DGGITQSPKYLFRKEGQNVTLSCEQNLNHDAMYWYRQDPGQGLRLIYYSQIVNDFQKGDIAEGYSVSREKKESFPLTVTSAQKNPTAFYLCASSIGGTQYFGPGTRLLVL.